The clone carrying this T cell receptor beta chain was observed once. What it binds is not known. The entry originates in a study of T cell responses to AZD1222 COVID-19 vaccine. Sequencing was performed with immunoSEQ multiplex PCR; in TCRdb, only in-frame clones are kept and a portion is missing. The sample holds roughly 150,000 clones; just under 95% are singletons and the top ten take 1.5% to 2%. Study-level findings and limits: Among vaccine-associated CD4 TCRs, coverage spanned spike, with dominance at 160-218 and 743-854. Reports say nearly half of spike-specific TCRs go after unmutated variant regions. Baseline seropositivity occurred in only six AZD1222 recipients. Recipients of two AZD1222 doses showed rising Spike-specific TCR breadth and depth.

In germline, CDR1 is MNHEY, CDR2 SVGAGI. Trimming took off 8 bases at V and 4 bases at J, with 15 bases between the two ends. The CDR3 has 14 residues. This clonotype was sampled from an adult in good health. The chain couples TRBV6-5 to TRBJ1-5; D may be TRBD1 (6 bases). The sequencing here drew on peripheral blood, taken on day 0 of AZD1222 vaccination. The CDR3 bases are TGTGCCAGCGTAGGGGGACCTCTAAATCAGCCCCAGCATTTT. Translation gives CASVGGPLNQPQHF.